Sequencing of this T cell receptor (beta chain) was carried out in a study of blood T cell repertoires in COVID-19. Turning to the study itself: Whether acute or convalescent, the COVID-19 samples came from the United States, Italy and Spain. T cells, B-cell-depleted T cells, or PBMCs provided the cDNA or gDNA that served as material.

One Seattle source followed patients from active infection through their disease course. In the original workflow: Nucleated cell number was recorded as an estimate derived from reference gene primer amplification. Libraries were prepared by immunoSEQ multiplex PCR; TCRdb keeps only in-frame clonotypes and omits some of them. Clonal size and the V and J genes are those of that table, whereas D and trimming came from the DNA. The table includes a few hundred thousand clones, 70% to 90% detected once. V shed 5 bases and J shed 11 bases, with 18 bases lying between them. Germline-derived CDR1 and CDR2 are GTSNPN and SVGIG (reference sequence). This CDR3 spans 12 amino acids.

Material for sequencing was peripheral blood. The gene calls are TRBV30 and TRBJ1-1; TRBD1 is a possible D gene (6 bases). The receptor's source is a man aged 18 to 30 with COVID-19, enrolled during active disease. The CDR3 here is CAWGQGGARAFF. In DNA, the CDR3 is TGTGCCTGGGGCCAAGGGGGAGCGAGGGCTTTCTTT.